A selection of T cell receptor beta chains follows, all from one sample in a study of blood T cell repertoires in COVID-19. Clones were read by immunoSEQ multiplex PCR, and TCRdb kept only the in-frame ones, dropping some. Counted here are roughly 100,000 clones, approximately 86% occurring once; the ten biggest clones make up around 5%. Sequences were obtained from peripheral blood. These receptors came from a woman between 50 and 59 years old with COVID-19, enrolled during active disease. Both conserved end residues are part of each CDR3. A D gene is named only where the DNA matches it firmly. Where a row states a size, it is once, few, many or the class of an expanded clone; other rows omit it.

- | 11 | TRBJ1-1 | TRBV19 | - | TGTGCCAGTAGTAGTCCGGGACTGGCTTTCTTT | CASSSPGLAFF
- | 13 | TRBJ2-7 | TRBV5-1 | - | TGCGCCAGCAGCTTGAACAGGCGTGGAGAGCAGTACTTC | CASSLNRRGEQYF
- | 13 | TRBJ2-3 | TRBV5-1 | once | TGCGCCAGCAGGTCAGACAGAACAGATACGCAGTATTTT | CASRSDRTDTQYF
TRBD2 | 15 | TRBJ2-3 | TRBV2 | - | TGTGCCAGCAGGGAGGGAGCTAGCGGGACAGATACGCAGTATTTT | CASREGASGTDTQYF
TRBD1 | 15 | TRBJ1-4 | TRBV6-5 | - | TGTGCCAGCAGGCCGACAGGGTCAAGGAGAGAAAAACTGTTTTTT | CASRPTGSRREKLFF
- | 11 | TRBJ2-7 | TRBV29-1 | - | TGCAGCGCCTGGCGGGGTTACGAGCAGTACTTC | CSAWRGYEQYF
- | 13 | TRBJ2-7 | TRBV4-2 | - | TGTGCCAGCAGCCAAGATCTAGCCTACGAGCAGTACTTC | CASSQDLAYEQYF
TRBD2 | 16 | TRBJ2-5 | TRBV5-1 | - | TGCGCCAGCAGCTTGGGGTTAGCGGGTTTCCAAGAGACCCAGTACTTC | CASSLGLAGFQETQYF
- | 14 | TRBJ1-1 | TRBV18 | - | TGTGCCAGCTCACTTGGACAAACGAACACTGAAGCTTTCTTT | CASSLGQTNTEAFF
TRBD1 | 17 | TRBJ2-7 | TRBV4-1 | few | TGCGCCAGCAGCCAGGTACCCGGGACAGGCAGCTCCTACGAGCAGTACTTC | CASSQVPGTGSSYEQYF
TRBD2 | 15 | TRBJ2-7 | TRBV3-1/TRBV3-2 | - | TGTGCCAGCAGCCAAGGGGCGGGGGGAATCGGCGAGCAGTACTTC | CASSQGAGGIGEQYF
- | 15 | TRBJ1-1 | TRBV15 | - | TGTGCCACCAGCAGAGATAGGGTGCAGGGAACTGAAGCTTTCTTT | CATSRDRVQGTEAFF
- | 14 | TRBJ1-4 | TRBV6-5 | - | TGTGCCAGCAGTTTAGGGGTAACTAATGAAAAACTGTTTTTT | CASSLGVTNEKLFF
- | 16 | TRBJ1-1 | TRBV7-9 | once | TGTGCCAGCAGCCTATGGAGGGGACGAGGAAGCACTGAAGCTTTCTTT | CASSLWRGRGSTEAFF
TRBD1 | 12 | TRBJ2-7 | TRBV27 | - | TGTGCCACGGGACAGGGGTTCTACGAGCAGTACTTC | CATGQGFYEQYF
- | 13 | TRBJ2-5 | TRBV2 | - | TGTGCCAGCAGTGAAGCGCTGACGGGGACCCAGTACTTC | CASSEALTGTQYF
- | 14 | TRBJ2-1 | TRBV6-4 | - | TGTGCCAGCAGTGACTCGAGCTCCTACAATGAGCAGTTCTTC | CASSDSSSYNEQFF
- | 14 | TRBJ2-2 | TRBV19 | many | TGTGCCAGTAGTCCCGGGTGGGACACCGGGGAGCTGTTTTTT | CASSPGWDTGELFF
- | 14 | TRBJ2-1 | TRBV9 | - | TGTGCCAGCAGCGTGGAGGGCAATAACAATGAGCAGTTCTTC | CASSVEGNNNEQFF
- | 14 | TRBJ1-2 | TRBV10-2 | - | TGCGCCAGCAGTGAGAGGGTTCTCGGGGGTGGCTACACCTTC | CASSERVLGGGYTF
- | 15 | TRBJ2-7 | TRBV5-3 | - | TGTGCCAGAAGCTCAGGACAGCTAAAACCCTACGAGCAGTACTTC | CARSSGQLKPYEQYF
- | 15 | TRBJ2-5 | TRBV7-2 | - | TGTGCCAGCAGCTTATTAGGGGCTACCTGGGAGACCCAGTACTTC | CASSLLGATWETQYF
- | 13 | TRBJ2-3 | TRBV9 | - | TGTGCCAGCGGAGGCTACCGGGGAGATACGCAGTATTTT | CASGGYRGDTQYF
- | 12 | TRBJ2-7 | TRBV5-6 | - | TGTGCCAGCACCCTGCAGGGGTCCGAGCAGTACTTC | CASTLQGSEQYF
- | 12 | TRBJ2-7 | TRBV2 | - | TGTGCCAGCAGTGCACAGGCCTACGAGCAGTACTTC | CASSAQAYEQYF
- | 12 | TRBJ1-5 | TRBV19 | - | TGTGCCAGTACATTGAGCAATCAGCCCCAGCATTTT | CASTLSNQPQHF
TRBD2 | 17 | TRBJ2-1 | TRBV7-8 | - | TGTGCCAGCAGCAATAGCGGGGAGTCCGCGGTGTGGGGTGAGCAGTTCTTC | CASSNSGESAVWGEQFF
- | 15 | TRBJ1-3 | TRBV7-2 | once | TGTGCCAGCAGCTTAGAGGCGGGCTCTGGAAACACCATATATTTT | CASSLEAGSGNTIYF
- | 14 | TRBJ1-1 | TRBV5-1 | - | TGCGCCAGCAGCTTGGGACAGGCCAACACTGAAGCTTTCTTT | CASSLGQANTEAFF
TRBD1 | 14 | TRBJ2-1 | TRBV7-9 | - | TGTGCCAGCAGCTCAACGGACAGGGGGCGGGAGCAGTTCTTC | CASSSTDRGREQFF
TRBD1 | 14 | TRBJ2-7 | TRBV30 | - | TGTGCCTGGAGTGGAGGACAGGGAAACTACGAGCAGTACTTC | CAWSGGQGNYEQYF
TRBD1 | 12 | TRBJ1-4 | TRBV25-1 | - | TGTGCCAGCAGTACACGACAGGGAACCCTGTTTTTT | CASSTRQGTLFF
- | 14 | TRBJ1-4 | TRBV7-8 | - | TGTGCCAGCAGCTTACGAGAGACTAATGAAAAACTGTTTTTT | CASSLRETNEKLFF
TRBD2 | 18 | TRBJ2-3 | TRBV5-4 | once | TGTGCCAGCAGCTTGGGGGGCGGTCTAGCGGGGGCCGGGGATACGCAGTATTTT | CASSLGGGLAGAGDTQYF
TRBD1 | 15 | TRBJ2-7 | TRBV18 | - | TGTGCCAGCTCATCCACCGGACAGGCCTCCTACGAGCAGTACTTC | CASSSTGQASYEQYF
TRBD2 | 17 | TRBJ2-3 | TRBV18 | - | TGTGCCAGCTCACCAGGGACTAGCGGGGGGAGCACAGATACGCAGTATTTT | CASSPGTSGGSTDTQYF
TRBD2 | 14 | TRBJ2-7 | TRBV5-1 | - | TGCGCCAGCAGCCTAGCGGGGTCGGTGGAAGAGCAGTACTTC | CASSLAGSVEEQYF
- | 16 | TRBJ1-3 | TRBV7-9 | - | TGTGCCAGCAGCTCGCCGACATTTCCCTCTGGAAACACCATATATTTT | CASSSPTFPSGNTIYF
TRBD1 | 17 | TRBJ2-5 | TRBV7-9 | - | TGTGCCAGCAGTCGCACCCCGGGACAGGGGTCGGAAGAGACCCAGTACTTC | CASSRTPGQGSEETQYF
- | 15 | TRBJ2-1 | TRBV7-7 | - | TGTGCTAGCAGCTTAGATAGGAGCTCCTACAATGAGCAGTTCTTC | CASSLDRSSYNEQFF
TRBD2 | 17 | TRBJ2-2 | TRBV5-4 | - | TGTGCCAGCAGGCCGGGAGGAGCGGGGGGTCCCGCCGGGGAGCTGTTTTTT | CASRPGGAGGPAGELFF
TRBD2 | 16 | TRBJ2-1 | TRBV7-9 | - | TGTGCCAGCAGCTTATCGGCGGGACTAGCTGCGGATGAGCAGTTCTTC | CASSLSAGLAADEQFF
TRBD1 | 13 | TRBJ1-4 | TRBV2 | - | TGTGCCACCAGGACAGGAATCAATGAAAAACTGTTTTTT | CATRTGINEKLFF
- | 16 | TRBJ1-2 | TRBV7-9 | - | TGTGCCAGCAGCTTCTCTTCCCTCCAACAGCGGTATGGCTACACCTTC | CASSFSSLQQRYGYTF
TRBD2 | 14 | TRBJ2-5 | TRBV2 | - | TGTGCCAGCAGTCTACGGGGGGGCCAAGAGACCCAGTACTTC | CASSLRGGQETQYF
- | 17 | TRBJ1-5 | TRBV23-1 | - | TGCGCCAGCAGTCAATCTTCCAGGGCCGGTAGCAATCAGCCCCAGCATTTT | CASSQSSRAGSNQPQHF
- | 13 | TRBJ2-7 | TRBV6-5 | - | TGTGCCAGCAGACGGGACACCTCCTACGAGCAGTACTTC | CASRRDTSYEQYF
TRBD1 | 16 | TRBJ1-1 | TRBV7-8 | - | TGTGCCAGCAGCACCCGGGACAGGGGGTCAAACACTGAAGCTTTCTTT | CASSTRDRGSNTEAFF
TRBD1 | 15 | TRBJ1-2 | TRBV27 | - | TGTGCCAGCAGGGGGACAGGTAGACGTAACTATGGCTACACCTTC | CASRGTGRRNYGYTF
TRBD1 | 16 | TRBJ2-2 | TRBV19 | - | TGTGCCAGTATATCCGGGACAGGGGCGAACACCGGGGAGCTGTTTTTT | CASISGTGANTGELFF
- | 15 | TRBJ2-3 | TRBV5-4 | - | TGTGCCAGCAGCTTGGGCCTGCAGGGCCCAGATACGCAGTATTTT | CASSLGLQGPDTQYF
- | 16 | TRBJ2-3 | TRBV5-1 | - | TGCGCCAGCAGCGCGTCGGGACTCACTATCCCAGATACGCAGTATTTT | CASSASGLTIPDTQYF
- | 15 | TRBJ2-2 | TRBV6-5 | - | TGTGCCAGCAGTTACCGCGGCAGGGAAAGCGGGGAGCTGTTTTTT | CASSYRGRESGELFF